These 5 T cell receptor beta chains were all obtained from the same sample, sequenced in a study. Using its own MiXCR run on the RT-PCR reads, TCRdb lists one record per CDR3 protein. The top ten clones hold 3.6% of a sample with hundreds of thousands of distinct CDR3 sequences, approximately 15% of them seen once. Material: memory CD4+ T cells from blood. The receptors derive from a female donor in good health, serving as a healthy control.

This chain links TRBV3-1 with TRBJ2-7; 16 bases map to TRBD2. The CDR3 sequence is 16 residues long. Germline V lookup: CDR1 LGHDT, CDR2 YNNKEL (reference sequence). V dropped 4 bases and J dropped 3; count of bases not matched to a gene: 3. The CDR3 region has the DNA TGTGCCAGCAGCCTGGGACTAGCGGGAGGGATCTACGAGCAGTACTTC. Residues: CASSLGLAGGIYEQYF.

This clonotype was counted only a few times. This chain connects TRBV28 to TRBJ2-1; D not certain. V dropped 4 bases and J dropped 10 bases, with 8 bases sitting between them. CDR3 size: 11 residues. CDR1 and CDR2 (germline): MDHEN, SYDVKM. CDR3 amino acids: CASSWAREQFF. The CDR3 DNA reads TGTGCCAGCAGTTGGGCACGGGAGCAGTTCTTC.

This clonotype turned up a few times. The chain joins TRBV2 to TRBJ1-2; D uncertain. Trimming cost V 2 bases and J 5 bases, with 15 bases left between them. Germline lookup yields CDR1 SNHLY and CDR2 FYNNEI. This CDR3 has 15 residues. CDR3 nucleotides: TGTGCCAGCAGTGAAACGGAGGCCCTTGGATATGGCTACACCTTC. Translating it yields CASSETEALGYGYTF.

There are a few counts of this clonotype. The rearrangement uses TRBV5-1 and TRBJ2-5; TRBD2 aligns across 11 bases. Germline values: CDR1 SGHRS, CDR2 YFSETQ. J was trimmed by 5 bases and V by 7 bases; bases with no gene match: 16. CDR3 size: 17 residues. The CDR3 bases are TGCGCCAGCGCCCTTTCAGGGACTAGCGGATTTATGGAGACCCAGTACTTC. Translated, it gives CASALSGTSGFMETQYF.

This clonotype was seen many times. The V call is TRBV6-1, the J call TRBJ1-5; D unclear. CDR1 is MNHNS and CDR2 is SASEGT in the germline V gene. This CDR3 is 12 amino acids long. V lost 3 bases and J 6 bases, leaving 6 bases between the germline ends. The CDR3: CASSEITQPQHF. CDR3 DNA: TGTGCCAGCAGTGAGATAACTCAGCCCCAGCATTTT.